These 22 T cell receptor beta chains were all obtained from the same sample, sequenced in a study of T-cell memory formation after mild COVID-19. A single record per CDR3 protein comes from TCRdb applying MiXCR to the 5' RACE reads. The sample contains roughly 250,000 distinct CDR3 sequences, about 15% of which appear only once. Specimen: PBMCs or a T cell subset sorted from them (not recorded which). Receptors were obtained from a man younger than 35 who had mild COVID-19 (a few samples of this study predate the infection). Cell type and time point are not known.

This chain links TRBV7-2 with TRBJ1-5; D is unclear. Germline V gene data show CDR1 as SGHTA and CDR2 as FQGNSA. This CDR3 comprises 16 residues. Trimming cost V 5 bases and J 1 base, with 15 bases left between them. CDR3 amino acids: CASSPGPSASNQPQHF. The CDR3 nucleotides read TGTGCCAGCAGCCCGGGCCCCTCGGCAAGCAATCAGCCCCAGCATTTT.

The genes are TRBV25-1 and TRBJ1-5; TRBD1 matches 7 bases. J lost 4 bases, V lost 4 bases, and 1 base had no gene match. The CDR3 runs to 13 residues. Germline V gene sequence: CDR1 MGHDK, CDR2 SYGVNS. The CDR3 spells CASSGRGNQPQHF. The CDR3, as DNA: TGTGCCAGCAGTGGCAGGGGGAATCAGCCCCAGCATTTT.

This clonotype was counted many times. The V and J genes are TRBV9 and TRBJ1-1; 8 positions agree with TRBD1. Germline assignment: CDR1 SGDLS and CDR2 YYNGEE. J gave up 5 bases and V 4 bases, and 13 bases lay outside the gene matches. There are 16 residues in the CDR3. CDR3 sequence reads: CASSRLTGASGTEAFF. The CDR3 nucleotides are TGTGCCAGCAGCAGGCTGACAGGGGCATCGGGGACTGAAGCTTTCTTT.

The rearrangement uses TRBV20-1 and TRBJ2-5; the D gene is possibly TRBD2 (5 bases). The germline CDR1 and CDR2 sequences are DFQATT and SNEGSKA (reference sequence). This CDR3 spans 12 amino acids. The ends were cut back, 6 bases at V and 0 bases at J, with 8 bases in the middle. CDR3 amino acids: CSATRDQETQYF. The CDR3 DNA reads TGCAGTGCCACTAGAGACCAAGAGACCCAGTACTTC.

This clonotype has just a few counts. The chain is built from TRBV20-1 and TRBJ2-1, with D unresolved. CDR1 is DFQATT and CDR2 is SNEGSKA in the germline V gene (reference sequence). V lost 1 base and J 7 bases, leaving 11 bases between the germline ends. The CDR3 is 13 amino acids. Written as DNA, the CDR3 is TGCAGTGCTAGAGTCTCGGAACCTAATGAGCAGTTCTTC. It translates to CSARVSEPNEQFF.

This clonotype came up a few times. V gene TRBV20-1 combines with J gene TRBJ2-1; 10 bases match TRBD2. Germline CDR1 is DFQATT and CDR2 is SNEGSKA (reference sequence). The length of the CDR3 is 13 residues. The trim removed 1 base at V and 11 bases at J, leaving 5 bases unmatched. DNA of the CDR3: TGCAGTGCTAGAGGTCTAGCGGGGGAGAAGCAGTTCTTC. Protein: CSARGLAGEKQFF.

The chain recombines TRBV10-3 with TRBJ2-6; D is ambiguous. From germline, CDR1 is ENHRY and CDR2 SYGVKD. The V end lost 2 bases, the J end lost 4 bases, and 6 bases lay between the germline ends. The CDR3 spans 14 residues. The chain's CDR3 is CAISEPRGANVLTF. In DNA form, the CDR3 reads TGTGCCATCAGTGAGCCACGCGGGGCCAACGTCCTGACTTTC.

This clonotype was counted ten times or more. The chain employs TRBV28 and TRBJ1-3; unclear D gene. The CDR3 is 16 amino acids. Trimming pared 3 bases from V and 0 bases from J, leaving 12 bases between. The germline V gene has CDR1 MDHEN and CDR2 SYDVKM. CDR3 DNA: TGTGCCAGCAGTTTCTTTGGGTTGAGCTCTGGAAACACCATATATTTT. Translation: CASSFFGLSSGNTIYF. The entire variable domain, with the rest obtained from reference TRBV28 and TRBJ1-3, is as follows: DVKVTQSSRYLVKRTGEKVFLECVQDMDHENMFWYRQDPGLGLRLIYFSYDVKMKEKGDIPEGYSVSREKKERFSLILESASTNQTSMYLCASSFFGLSSGNTIYFGEGSWLTVV.

This chain links TRBV13 with TRBJ2-3; no definite D call. Trimming removed 5 bases at V and 6 bases at J, with 15 bases between. This CDR3 spans 14 amino acids. The germline V gene has CDR1 PRHDT and CDR2 FYEKMQ (reference sequence). The CDR3 region is CASSTRTLGDTQYF. The CDR3 DNA reads as TGTGCCAGCAGCACACGTACCCTAGGGGATACGCAGTATTTT.

This clonotype occurred a few times. The chain couples TRBV5-5 to TRBJ2-5, with a weak D call TRBD1 (6 bases). CDR1 is SGHKS, CDR2 YYEKEE, per germline (reference sequence). Deletions cut 3 bases from V and 4 bases from J, with 16 bases between. The CDR3 extends over 15 amino acids. CDR3 loop: CASSYPQGYGETQYF. CDR3 DNA sequence: TGTGCCAGCAGCTACCCCCAGGGGTATGGAGAGACCCAGTACTTC.

The V and J genes are TRBV5-1 and TRBJ2-3; a possible D gene is TRBD1 (6 bases). Trimming pared 7 bases from V and 2 bases from J, leaving 11 bases between. Germline CDR1 reads SGHRS; CDR2 reads YFSETQ. This CDR3 is 13 amino acids long. This chain's CDR3 is CASRPGDTDTQYF. The CDR3 region has the DNA TGCGCCAGCCGTCCAGGGGACACAGATACGCAGTATTTT. The whole variable domain, filled in from reference TRBV5-1 and TRBJ2-3, reads KAGVTQTPRYLIKTRGQQVTLSCSPISGHRSVSWYQQTPGQGLQFLFEYFSETQRNKGNFPGRFSGRQFSNSRSEMNVSTLELGDSALYLCASRPGDTDTQYFGPGTRLTVL.

This clonotype was counted only a few times. The chain has TRBV5-1 and TRBJ2-3; tentatively, D is TRBD2 (5 bases). Deletions cut 3 bases from V and 3 bases from J, with 8 bases between. CDR1 and CDR2 from the germline V gene are SGHRS and YFSETQ. This CDR3 comprises 13 residues. The CDR3 spells CASSWRGTDTQYF. In DNA form, the CDR3 reads TGCGCCAGCAGCTGGAGAGGGACAGATACGCAGTATTTT. Full variable domain (missing parts from reference TRBV5-1 and TRBJ2-3): KAGVTQTPRYLIKTRGQQVTLSCSPISGHRSVSWYQQTPGQGLQFLFEYFSETQRNKGNFPGRFSGRQFSNSRSEMNVSTLELGDSALYLCASSWRGTDTQYFGPGTRLTVL.

The rearrangement uses TRBV4-1 and TRBJ1-1, with 9 bases lining up with TRBD1. This CDR3 spans 15 amino acids. Germline V gene lookup returns CDR1 MGHRA and CDR2 YSYEKL. The J segment lost 5 bases and the V segment lost 0 bases, leaving 4 bases of the junction unmatched. The chain's CDR3 is CASSQEQGAMTEAFF. The CDR3 DNA sequence: TGCGCCAGCAGCCAAGAACAGGGGGCAATGACTGAAGCTTTCTTT.

V is TRBV7-9 and J is TRBJ2-2; D is unclear. The germline V gene encodes CDR1 SEHNR and CDR2 FQNEAQ (reference sequence). V was cut by 1 base and J by 3 bases, with 6 bases left in between. The CDR3 sequence is 14 residues long. The CDR3 here is CASSLGSHTGELFF. CDR3 bases: TGTGCCAGCAGCTTAGGGTCCCACACCGGGGAGCTGTTTTTT.

There are a few counts of this clonotype. The rearrangement joins TRBV15 to TRBJ2-5, with TRBD2 identical over 9 bases. Trimming cost V 1 base and J 4 bases; bases outside gene matches: 4. Germline-derived CDR1 and CDR2 are LNHNV and YYDKDF (reference sequence). The CDR3 length is 15 residues. CDR3 amino acids: CATSRVGSGGETQYF. The CDR3 coding sequence is TGTGCCACCAGCAGAGTGGGTAGCGGGGGAGAGACCCAGTACTTC.

The rearrangement uses TRBV20-1 and TRBJ2-5; no clear D. With 1 base removed from V and 2 bases from J, the gap between germline ends came to 8 bases. Germline V lookup: CDR1 DFQATT, CDR2 SNEGSKA (reference sequence). The CDR3 length is 13 residues. In DNA, the CDR3 is TGCAGTGCTAGAGTCGTAGGGCAAGAGACCCAGTACTTC. Its protein product is CSARVVGQETQYF.

The chain couples TRBV2 to TRBJ2-4, with 12 bases lining up with TRBD2. This CDR3 comprises 16 residues. CDR1 and CDR2 (germline): SNHLY, FYNNEI. Trimming took 8 bases from V and 0 from J; bases not matched to a gene: 5. The CDR3 here is CASGGLAGLAKNIQYF. The CDR3 coding sequence is TGTGCCAGCGGGGGACTAGCGGGTTTAGCCAAAAACATTCAGTACTTC.

This chain links TRBV6-5 with TRBJ1-6; 9 bases map to TRBD1. V dropped 5 bases and J dropped 10; count of bases not matched to a gene: 3. The CDR3 has 13 residues. Germline CDR1 reads MNHEY; CDR2 reads SVGAGI. In nucleotides, the CDR3 is TGTGCCAGCAGTAGGACAGGGGCGTCACCCCTCCACTTT. Its translation is CASSRTGASPLHF.

The chain links TRBV30 to TRBJ1-6; D might be TRBD1 (5 bases). CDR3 length: 16 residues. V lost 3 bases and J 5 bases, leaving 17 bases between the germline ends. CDR1 is GTSNPN and CDR2 is SVGIG in the germline V gene (reference sequence). CDR3 in amino acids: CAWSAVGRGNNSPLHF. The CDR3 coding sequence is TGTGCCTGGAGCGCCGTTGGGAGGGGAAATAATTCACCCCTCCACTTT.

This chain joins TRBV6-5 and TRBJ1-1; 8 bases are a match to TRBD1. The CDR3 covers 14 residues. V shed 6 bases, J shed 4 bases, and the junction held 7 bases outside the gene matches. Germline V gives CDR1 MNHEY, CDR2 SVGAGI. CDR3: CASRQGGRGTEAFF. CDR3 DNA: TGTGCCAGCAGACAGGGGGGCCGGGGCACTGAAGCTTTCTTT.

This chain joins TRBV28 and TRBJ1-2; 8 bases are shared with TRBD1. Trimming cost V 5 bases and J 5 bases; bases outside gene matches: 25. Germline CDR1 reads MDHEN; CDR2 reads SYDVKM. This CDR3 has 20 residues. CDR3 loop: CASSPYYPRDRTFGGYGYTF. In DNA form, the CDR3 reads TGTGCCAGCAGTCCATATTACCCCCGGGACAGGACGTTCGGGGGGTATGGCTACACCTTC.

This clonotype showed up many times. The chain employs TRBV4-1 and TRBJ1-5; 8 bases match TRBD1. Per the germline V gene, CDR1 is MGHRA and CDR2 is YSYEKL. The CDR3 runs to 16 residues. The ends lost 3 bases at V and 0 bases at J; junction bases unmatched: 4. Here the CDR3 DNA reads TGCGCCAGCAGCCACGTGACAGGGGATAGCAATCAGCCCCAGCATTTT. Translated: CASSHVTGDSNQPQHF.